This T cell receptor (beta chain) was identified in a study of blood T cell repertoires in COVID-19. Study-wide background: Sources were T cells, B-cell-depleted T cells, or PBMCs; the material itself was cDNA or gDNA.

As concerns this clone: The same CDR3 arises from other DNA sequences in this sample as well.

The CDR3 spans 14 residues. V lost 0 bases, J lost 7 bases, and 7 bases lay in between. Germline assignment: CDR1 MNHEY and CDR2 SVGAGI. Per the original methods: Nucleated cell number was recorded as an estimate derived from reference gene primer amplification. Only in-frame clones appear in the TCRdb table, and some are missing; sequencing was by immunoSEQ multiplex PCR. That table is the source of V, J and clone size, and D and trimming were worked out from the DNA. There are about 230,000 clones in the sample; about 83% occur only once, and 6.5% to 9% lies in the top ten. The chain employs TRBV6-5 and TRBJ1-6, with a possible D match to TRBD1 (6 bases). The TCR was taken from a woman aged 50 to 60 with acute or convalescent COVID-19. Sample: peripheral blood. As DNA, the CDR3 is TGTGCCAGCAGTTACTCGCAGGGGAATTCACCCCTCCACTTT. This translates into CASSYSQGNSPLHF.